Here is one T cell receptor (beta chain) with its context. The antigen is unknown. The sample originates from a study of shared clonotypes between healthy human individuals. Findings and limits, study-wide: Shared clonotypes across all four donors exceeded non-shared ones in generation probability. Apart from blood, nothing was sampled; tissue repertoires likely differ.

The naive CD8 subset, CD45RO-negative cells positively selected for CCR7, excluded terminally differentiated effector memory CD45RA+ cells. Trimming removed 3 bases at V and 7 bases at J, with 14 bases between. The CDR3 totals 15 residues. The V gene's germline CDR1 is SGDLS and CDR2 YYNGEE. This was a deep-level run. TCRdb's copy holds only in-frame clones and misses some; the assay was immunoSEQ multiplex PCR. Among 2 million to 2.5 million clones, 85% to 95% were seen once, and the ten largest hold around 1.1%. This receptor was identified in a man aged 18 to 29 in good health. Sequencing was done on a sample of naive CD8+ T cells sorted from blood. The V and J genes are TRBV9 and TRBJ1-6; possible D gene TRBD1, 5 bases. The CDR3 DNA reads TGTGCCAGCAGCGGAGGGGAAGGACTAAATTCACCCCTCCACTTT. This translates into CASSGGEGLNSPLHF. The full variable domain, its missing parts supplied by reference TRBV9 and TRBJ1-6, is DSGVTQTPKHLITATGQRVTLRCSPRSGDLSVYWYQQSLDQGLQFLIQYYNGEERAKGNILERFSAQQFPDLHSELNLSSLELGDSALYFCASSGGEGLNSPLHFGNGTRLTVT.